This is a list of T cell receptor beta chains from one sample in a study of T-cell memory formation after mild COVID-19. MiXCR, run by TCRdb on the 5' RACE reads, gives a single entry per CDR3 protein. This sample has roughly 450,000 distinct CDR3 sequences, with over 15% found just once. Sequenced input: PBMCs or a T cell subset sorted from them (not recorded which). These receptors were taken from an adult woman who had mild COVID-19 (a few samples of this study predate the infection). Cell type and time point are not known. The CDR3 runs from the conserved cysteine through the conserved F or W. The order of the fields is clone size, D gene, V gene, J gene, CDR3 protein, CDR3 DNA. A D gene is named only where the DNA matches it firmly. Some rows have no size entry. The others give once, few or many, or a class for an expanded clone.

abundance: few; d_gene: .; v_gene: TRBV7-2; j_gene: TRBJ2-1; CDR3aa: CASSLGGPLLDEQFF; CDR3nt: TGTGCCAGCAGCTTAGGGGGACCCCTATTGGATGAGCAGTTCTTC
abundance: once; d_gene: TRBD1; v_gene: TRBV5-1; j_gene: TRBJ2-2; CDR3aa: CASSWGQGDTGELFF; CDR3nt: TGCGCCAGCAGCTGGGGACAGGGTGACACCGGGGAGCTGTTTTTT
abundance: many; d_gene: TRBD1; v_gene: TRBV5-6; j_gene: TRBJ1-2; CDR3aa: CASSLPGTGGYYGYTF; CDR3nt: TGTGCCAGCAGCCTACCCGGGACAGGGGGGTACTATGGCTACACCTTC
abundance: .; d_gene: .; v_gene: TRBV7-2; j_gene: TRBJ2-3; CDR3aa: CASSSQGGVNTQYF; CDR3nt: TGTGCCAGCAGCTCCCAGGGGGGGGTTAATACGCAGTATTTT
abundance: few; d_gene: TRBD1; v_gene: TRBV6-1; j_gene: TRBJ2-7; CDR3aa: CASIHGQGGDEQYF; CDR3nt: TGTGCCAGCATCCATGGACAGGGTGGCGACGAGCAGTACTTC
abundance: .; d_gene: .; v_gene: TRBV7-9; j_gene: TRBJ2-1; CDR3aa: CASSHPPLNEQFF; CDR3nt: TGTGCCAGCAGCCACCCTCCCCTCAATGAGCAGTTCTTC
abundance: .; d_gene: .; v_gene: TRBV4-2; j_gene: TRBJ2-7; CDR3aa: CASSQGHLSAYEQYF; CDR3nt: TGTGCCAGCAGCCAAGGGCACCTAAGTGCCTACGAGCAGTACTTC
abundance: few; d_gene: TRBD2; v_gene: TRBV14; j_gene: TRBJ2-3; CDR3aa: CASSQDLRGGPTDTQYF; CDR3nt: TGTGCCAGCAGCCAAGACCTTCGCGGGGGGCCAACAGATACGCAGTATTTT
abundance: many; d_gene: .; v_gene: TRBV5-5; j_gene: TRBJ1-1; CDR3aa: CASSLDLNTEAFF; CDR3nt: TGTGCCAGCAGCTTGGACTTAAACACTGAAGCTTTCTTT
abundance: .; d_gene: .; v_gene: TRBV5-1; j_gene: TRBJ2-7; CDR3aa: CASSSNDGTFSYEQYF; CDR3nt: TGCGCCAGCAGCTCGAACGATGGGACCTTCTCCTACGAGCAGTACTTC
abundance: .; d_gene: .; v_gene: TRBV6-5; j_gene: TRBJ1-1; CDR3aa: CASSRSRDMAFF; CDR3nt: TGTGCCAGCAGTCGCAGCAGGGATATGGCTTTCTTT
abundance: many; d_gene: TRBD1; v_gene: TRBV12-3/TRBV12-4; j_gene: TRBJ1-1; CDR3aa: CASSFDRGNTEAFF; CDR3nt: TGTGCCAGCAGTTTTGACAGGGGGAACACTGAAGCTTTCTTT
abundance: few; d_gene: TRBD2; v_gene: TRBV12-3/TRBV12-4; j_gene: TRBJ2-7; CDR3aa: CASTLARGDSYEQYF; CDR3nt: TGTGCCAGCACCCTGGCGCGGGGGGACTCCTACGAGCAGTACTTC
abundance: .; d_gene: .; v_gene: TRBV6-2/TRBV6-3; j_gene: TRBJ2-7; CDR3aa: CASGPGEQYF; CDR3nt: TGTGCCAGCGGCCCTGGCGAGCAGTACTTC
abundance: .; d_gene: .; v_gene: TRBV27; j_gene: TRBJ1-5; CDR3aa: CASSLFQGGNQPQHF; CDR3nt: TGTGCCAGCAGTTTATTTCAGGGAGGCAATCAGCCCCAGCATTTT
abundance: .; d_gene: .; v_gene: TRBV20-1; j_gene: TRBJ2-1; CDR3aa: CSARDPLSGFSYNEQFF; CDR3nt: TGCAGTGCTAGAGACCCCCTTAGCGGATTCTCCTACAATGAGCAGTTCTTC
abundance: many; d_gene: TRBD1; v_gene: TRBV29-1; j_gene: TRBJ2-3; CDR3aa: CSVEVGGQGFIDTQYF; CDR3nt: TGCAGCGTTGAAGTGGGGGGACAGGGGTTCATAGATACGCAGTATTTT
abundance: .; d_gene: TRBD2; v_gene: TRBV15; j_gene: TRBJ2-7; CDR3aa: CATSRASGDHYEQYF; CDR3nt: TGTGCCACCAGCAGAGCTAGCGGGGATCACTACGAGCAGTACTTC
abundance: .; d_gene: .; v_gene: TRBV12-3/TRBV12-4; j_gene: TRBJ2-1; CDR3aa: CASSFNYDNEQFF; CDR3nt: TGTGCCAGCAGTTTTAACTACGACAATGAGCAGTTCTTC
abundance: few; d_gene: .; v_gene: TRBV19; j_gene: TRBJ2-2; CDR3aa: CASSSQGTNTGELFF; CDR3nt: TGTGCCAGTAGTTCCCAGGGGACGAACACCGGGGAGCTGTTTTTT
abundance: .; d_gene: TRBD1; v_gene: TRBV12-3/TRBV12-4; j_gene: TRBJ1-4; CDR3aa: CASSLATGINEKLFF; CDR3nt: TGTGCCAGCAGTTTAGCGACAGGGATAAATGAAAAACTGTTTTTT
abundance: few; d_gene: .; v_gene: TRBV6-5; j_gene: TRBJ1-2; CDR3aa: CASIGDGLNYGYTF; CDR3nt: TGTGCCAGCATCGGGGACGGCTTAAACTATGGCTACACCTTC
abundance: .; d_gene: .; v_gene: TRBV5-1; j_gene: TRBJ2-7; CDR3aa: CASSGRTASYEQYF; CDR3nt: TGCGCCAGCAGCGGGAGGACGGCTTCCTACGAGCAGTACTTC
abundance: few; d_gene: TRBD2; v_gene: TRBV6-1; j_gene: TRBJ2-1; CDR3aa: CASGLAGGPRDNEQFF; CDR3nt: TGTGCCAGCGGGCTAGCGGGAGGGCCGAGGGACAATGAGCAGTTCTTC
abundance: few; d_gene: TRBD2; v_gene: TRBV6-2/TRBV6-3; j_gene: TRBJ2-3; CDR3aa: CASSQRAGYTQYF; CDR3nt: TGTGCCAGCAGTCAACGAGCGGGATATACGCAGTATTTT
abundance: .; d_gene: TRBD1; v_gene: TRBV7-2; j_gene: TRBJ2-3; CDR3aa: CASSERRGPLLSTDTQYF; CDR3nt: TGTGCCAGCAGCGAGCGCAGGGGGCCTCTCCTTAGCACAGATACGCAGTATTTT
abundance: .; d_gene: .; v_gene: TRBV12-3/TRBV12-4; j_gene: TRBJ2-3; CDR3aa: CATGGGGGTSDTQYF; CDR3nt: TGTGCCACCGGAGGGGGGGGCGGGACGTCAGATACGCAGTATTTT
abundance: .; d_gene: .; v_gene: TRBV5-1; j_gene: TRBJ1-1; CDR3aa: CASSSSPGGWTEAFF; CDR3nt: TGCGCCAGCAGCTCGTCTCCCGGGGGTTGGACTGAAGCTTTCTTT
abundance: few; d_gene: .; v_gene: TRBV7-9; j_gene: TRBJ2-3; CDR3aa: CASSGRLRTGTDTQYF; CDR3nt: TGTGCCAGCAGCGGGAGGTTGCGGACAGGAACAGATACGCAGTATTTT
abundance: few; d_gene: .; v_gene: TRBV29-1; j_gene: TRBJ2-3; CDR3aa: CSVVGTDTQYF; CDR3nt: TGCAGCGTTGTTGGCACAGATACGCAGTATTTT
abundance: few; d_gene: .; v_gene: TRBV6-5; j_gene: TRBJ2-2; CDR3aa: CASSYHGTGELFF; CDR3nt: TGTGCCAGCAGTTACCACGGGACCGGGGAGCTGTTTTTT
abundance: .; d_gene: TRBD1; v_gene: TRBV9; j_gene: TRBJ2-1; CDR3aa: CASSAPGQTYNEQFF; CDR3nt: TGTGCCAGCAGCGCTCCGGGACAGACCTACAATGAGCAGTTCTTC
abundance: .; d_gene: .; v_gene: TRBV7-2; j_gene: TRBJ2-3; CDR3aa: CASSLASADTQYF; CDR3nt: TGTGCCAGCAGCTTAGCGAGCGCAGATACGCAGTATTTT
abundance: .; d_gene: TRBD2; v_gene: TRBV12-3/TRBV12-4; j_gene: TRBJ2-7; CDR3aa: CASSLAASGGNEQYF; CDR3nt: TGTGCCAGCAGTTTGGCGGCTAGCGGGGGGAACGAGCAGTACTTC
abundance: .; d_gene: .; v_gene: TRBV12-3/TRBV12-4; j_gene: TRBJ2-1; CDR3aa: CASSDKGFANNEQFF; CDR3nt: TGTGCCAGCAGCGACAAGGGGTTCGCGAACAATGAGCAGTTCTTC
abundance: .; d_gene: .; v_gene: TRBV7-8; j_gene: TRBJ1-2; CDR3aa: CASTLGGANYGYTF; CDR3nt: TGTGCCAGCACCCTCGGGGGGGCTAACTATGGCTACACCTTC
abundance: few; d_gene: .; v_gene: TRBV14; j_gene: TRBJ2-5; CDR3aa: CASSQDKDGRWTQYF; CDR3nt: TGTGCCAGCAGCCAAGATAAGGACGGCCGATGGACCCAGTACTTC
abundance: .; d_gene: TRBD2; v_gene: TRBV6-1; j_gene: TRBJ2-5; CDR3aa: CASSLWSGGLQETQYF; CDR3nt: TGTGCCAGCAGCCTCTGGAGCGGGGGCCTTCAAGAGACCCAGTACTTC
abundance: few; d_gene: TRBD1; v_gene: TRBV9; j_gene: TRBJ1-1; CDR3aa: CASSAGAGGVLNTEAFF; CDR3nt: TGTGCCAGCAGCGCTGGCGCAGGGGGCGTATTGAACACTGAAGCTTTCTTT
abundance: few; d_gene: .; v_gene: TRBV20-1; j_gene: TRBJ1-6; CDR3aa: CSARDRVRWDSPLHF; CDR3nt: TGCAGTGCTAGAGATAGGGTCAGGTGGGATTCACCCCTCCACTTT
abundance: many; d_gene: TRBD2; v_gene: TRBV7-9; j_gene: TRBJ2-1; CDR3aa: CASPLGLAGGLNEQFF; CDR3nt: TGTGCCAGCCCTCTTGGACTAGCGGGAGGGTTAAATGAGCAGTTCTTC
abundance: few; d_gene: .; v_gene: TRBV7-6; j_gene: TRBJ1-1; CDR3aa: CASSLGGEEAFF; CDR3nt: TGTGCCAGCAGCTTAGGAGGGGAAGAAGCTTTCTTT
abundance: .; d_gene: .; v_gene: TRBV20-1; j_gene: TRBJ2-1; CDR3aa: CSARGTSLGEQFF; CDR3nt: TGCAGTGCTAGAGGAACTAGCTTGGGGGAGCAGTTCTTC
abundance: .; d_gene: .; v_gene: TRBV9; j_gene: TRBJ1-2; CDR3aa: CASSVGHGYTF; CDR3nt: TGTGCCAGCAGCGTAGGGCATGGCTACACCTTC
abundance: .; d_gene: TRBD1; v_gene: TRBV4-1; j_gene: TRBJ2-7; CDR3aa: CASSRLPGTGRLASYEQYF; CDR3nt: TGCGCCAGCAGCCGACTTCCGGGGACAGGGCGTCTCGCCTCCTACGAGCAGTACTTC
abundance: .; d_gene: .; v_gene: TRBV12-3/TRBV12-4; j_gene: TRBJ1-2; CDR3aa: CASREIRGDGNYGYTF; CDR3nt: TGTGCCAGCAGGGAGATACGTGGGGACGGAAACTATGGCTACACCTTC
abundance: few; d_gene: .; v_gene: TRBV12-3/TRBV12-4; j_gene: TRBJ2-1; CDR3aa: CASSQQLIEQFF; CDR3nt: TGTGCCAGCAGTCAACAACTAATCGAGCAGTTCTTC
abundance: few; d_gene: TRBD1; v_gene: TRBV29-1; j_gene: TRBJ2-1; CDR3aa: CSVEGTVLYNEQFF; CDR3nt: TGCAGCGTTGAGGGGACAGTATTATACAATGAGCAGTTCTTC
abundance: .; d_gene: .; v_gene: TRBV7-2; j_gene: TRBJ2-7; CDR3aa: CASSFGWGAGMYEQYF; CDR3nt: TGTGCCAGCAGCTTCGGTTGGGGGGCGGGCATGTACGAGCAGTACTTC
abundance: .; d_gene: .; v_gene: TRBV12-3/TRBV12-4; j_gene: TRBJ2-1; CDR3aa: CASSEGGPYNEQFF; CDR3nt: TGTGCCAGCAGTGAAGGGGGTCCCTACAATGAGCAGTTCTTC
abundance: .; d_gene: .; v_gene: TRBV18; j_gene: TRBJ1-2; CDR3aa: CASSPDRTAYGYTF; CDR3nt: TGTGCCAGCTCACCTGACAGGACCGCTTATGGCTACACCTTC
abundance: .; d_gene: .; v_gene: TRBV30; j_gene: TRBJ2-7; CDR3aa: CAWSVVTGSYEQYF; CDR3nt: TGTGCCTGGAGTGTGGTGACAGGCTCCTACGAGCAGTACTTC
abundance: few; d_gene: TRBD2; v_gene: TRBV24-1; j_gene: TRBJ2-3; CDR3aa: CATSDPPGTSEADTQYF; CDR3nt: TGTGCCACCAGTGATCCCCCCGGGACTAGCGAGGCAGATACGCAGTATTTT
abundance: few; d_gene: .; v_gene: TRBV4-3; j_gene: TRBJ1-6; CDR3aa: CASSQDVYRGYNSPLHF; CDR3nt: TGCGCCAGCAGCCAAGATGTCTACCGGGGCTATAATTCACCCCTCCACTTT
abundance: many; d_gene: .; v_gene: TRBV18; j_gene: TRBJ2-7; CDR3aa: CASSPRETSYEQYF; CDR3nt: TGTGCCAGCTCACCCCGGGAAACCTCCTACGAGCAGTACTTC
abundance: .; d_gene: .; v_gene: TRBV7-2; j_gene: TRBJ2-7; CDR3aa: CASSPMPGRLGEEQYF; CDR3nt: TGTGCCAGCAGCCCAATGCCGGGCCGGCTAGGCGAAGAGCAGTACTTC
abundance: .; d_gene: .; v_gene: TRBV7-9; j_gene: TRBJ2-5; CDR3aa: CASSLVRDFKETQYF; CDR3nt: TGTGCCAGCAGCTTAGTGCGGGACTTCAAAGAGACCCAGTACTTC
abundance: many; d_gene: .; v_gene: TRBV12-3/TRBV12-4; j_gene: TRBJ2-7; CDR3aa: CASSYGPSYEQYF; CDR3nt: TGTGCCAGCAGTTATGGCCCCAGCTACGAGCAGTACTTC